The 27 T cell receptor beta chains listed next were all sequenced from one sample in a study of blood T cell repertoires in COVID-19. Using immunoSEQ multiplex PCR, the repertoire was profiled, and TCRdb retains in-frame clones only, with some absent. The sample shows 65,000 to 90,000 clones, nearly 90% of them seen only once. The source material was peripheral blood. All receptors derive from an elderly man with acute or convalescent COVID-19.

The chain employs TRBV19 and TRBJ2-2; the match to TRBD2 covers 7 bases. The germline CDR1 and CDR2 sequences are LNHDA and SQIVND (reference sequence). The CDR3 loop spans 13 amino acids. Losses at the gene ends were 11 bases for V and 5 bases for J; bases not matched to a gene: 8. Here the CDR3 reads CAGRERGTGELFF. The CDR3, as DNA: TGTGCCGGAAGAGAGCGGGGTACCGGGGAGCTGTTTTTT.

Comments on this clone: Other DNA sequences from this sample encode an identical CDR3 as well. In nucleotides, the CDR3 is TGTGCCAGCAGTTTAGGGGGCGGCTACACCTTC. Translating it yields CASSLGGGYTF. The chain combines TRBV12-3 or TRBV12-4 with TRBJ1-2, with D possibly matching TRBD1 (5 bases). The CDR3 is 11 amino acids. With 1 base removed from V and 8 bases from J, the gap between germline ends came to 5 bases.

This rearrangement joins TRBV2 to TRBJ1-2, with TRBD1 identical over 8 bases. The CDR3 runs 14 residues. Trimming took 2 bases from V and 8 from J; bases not matched to a gene: 7. The germline gives CDR1 SNHLY, CDR2 FYNNEI. In DNA, the CDR3 is TGTGCCAGCAGTGAATGGCAGGGGGCGAAGGGCTACACCTTC. Protein sequence: CASSEWQGAKGYTF. The full variable domain, with the rest looked up from reference TRBV2 and TRBJ1-2, is EPEVTQTPSHQVTQMGQEVILRCVPISNHLYFYWYRQILGQKVEFLVSFYNNEISEKSEIFDDQFSVERPDGSNFTLKIRSTKLEDSAMYFCASSEWQGAKGYTFGSGTRLTVV.

The chain uses TRBV5-5 and TRBJ2-2; D might be TRBD1 (6 bases). Germline values: CDR1 SGHKS, CDR2 YYEKEE (reference sequence). This CDR3 region has 16 residues. V was clipped by 1 base and J by 3 bases, with 13 bases between them. CDR3 nucleotide sequence: TGTGCCAGCAGCTTGCAGTCAGGGGTGTACACCGGGGAGCTGTTTTTT. Translating gives CASSLQSGVYTGELFF. The variable domain in full, completed from reference TRBV5-5 and TRBJ2-2, reads DAGVTQSPTHLIKTRGQQVTLRCSPISGHKSVSWYQQVLGQGPQFIFQYYEKEERGRGNFPDRFSARQFPNYSSELNVNALLLGDSALYLCASSLQSGVYTGELFFGEGSRLTVL.

CDR3 region: CASKEYSNQPQHF. In nucleotides, the CDR3 is TGTGCCAGCAAGGAGTATAGCAATCAGCCCCAGCATTTT. The rearrangement links TRBV6-5 to TRBJ1-5; D is unresolved. This CDR3 has 13 amino acids. Deletions cut 7 bases from V and 0 bases from J, with 7 bases between. The germline V gene encodes CDR1 MNHEY and CDR2 SVGAGI.

This chain connects TRBV5-4 to TRBJ1-2; the D is unclear. V gave up 0 bases and J gave up 7 bases, with 16 bases separating them. The CDR3 length is 15 residues. Germline loops: CDR1 SGHNT, CDR2 YYREEE (reference sequence). The CDR3 loop reads CASSLARTGGPGYTF. In nucleotides, the CDR3 is TGTGCCAGCAGCTTGGCGCGAACCGGCGGTCCTGGCTACACCTTC.

The chain has TRBV7-9 and TRBJ2-5, with TRBD2 matching 8 bases. V gave up 4 bases and J gave up 3 bases; unmatched junction bases: 4. Looked up from germline, CDR1 is SEHNR and CDR2 is FQNEAQ (reference sequence). This CDR3 is built from 14 residues. CDR3 coding DNA: TGTGCCAGCAGCTCCGGGGGGGGTGAAGAGACCCAGTACTTC. It encodes CASSSGGGEETQYF.

The rearrangement uses TRBV27 and TRBJ2-1, with D unresolved. The CDR3 extends over 13 amino acids. V dropped 2 bases and J dropped 8 bases, with 10 bases sitting between them. Germline lookup yields CDR1 MNHEY and CDR2 SMNVEV (reference sequence). The CDR3 coding sequence is TGTGCCAGCAGTTTAGGCCCCCCGTATGAGCAGTTCTTC. Protein sequence: CASSLGPPYEQFF.

The rearrangement links TRBV5-4 to TRBJ2-4; maybe TRBD2 (5 bases). Germline values: CDR1 SGHNT, CDR2 YYREEE (reference sequence). This CDR3 region has 15 residues. Trimming removed 4 bases at V and 5 bases at J, with 16 bases between. CDR3 in amino acids: CASSRRTPEENIQYF. In DNA form, the CDR3 reads TGTGCCAGCAGCCGACGGACTCCAGAAGAAAACATTCAGTACTTC.

The chain has TRBV7-6 and TRBJ1-1; D uncertain. V was trimmed by 2 bases and J by 4 bases, leaving 8 bases between them. This CDR3 has 13 residues. In germline, CDR1 is SGHVS, CDR2 FNYEAQ. CDR3 nucleotide sequence: TGTGCCAGCAGCTTATCGGGGATCACTGAAGCTTTCTTT. Protein product: CASSLSGITEAFF.

The CDR3 spells CAWSSGTGVTGELFF. In DNA, the CDR3 is TGTGCCTGGAGTTCCGGGACAGGGGTCACCGGGGAGCTGTTTTTT. This chain connects TRBV30 to TRBJ2-2; TRBD1 aligns across 10 bases. This CDR3 region has 15 residues. Germline V gene data show CDR1 as GTSNPN and CDR2 as SVGIG (reference sequence). The trim removed 2 bases at V and 4 bases at J, leaving 4 bases unmatched.

V is TRBV12-3 or TRBV12-4 and J is TRBJ1-1; D uncertain. The V end was cut by 5 bases, the J end by 4 bases, with 8 bases between. This CDR3 comprises 12 residues. CDR3 in amino acids: CASSQTPTEAFF. DNA for the CDR3: TGTGCCAGCAGTCAAACTCCCACTGAAGCTTTCTTT.

The chain has TRBV7-6 and TRBJ2-7; 9 nucleotides match TRBD1. Germline CDR1 and CDR2: SGHVS and FNYEAQ. The CDR3 contains 14 residues. The V segment lost 5 bases and the J segment 3 bases; nucleotides outside the gene matches: 5. The CDR3 DNA sequence: TGTGCCAGCAGCCAGGGACAGGGCGGCTACGAGCAGTACTTC. This gives the protein CASSQGQGGYEQYF.

The rearrangement uses TRBV11-2 and TRBJ1-6, with 8 bases identical to TRBD1. The CDR3 has 16 residues. J was trimmed by 6 bases and V by 2 bases; bases with no gene match: 6. Germline CDR1 and CDR2: SGHAT and FQNNGV. The CDR3: CASSLTGQGLNSPLHF. DNA of the CDR3: TGTGCCAGCAGCTTAACTGGACAGGGCCTTAATTCACCCCTCCACTTT.

The chain recombines TRBV19 with TRBJ2-4; 10 nucleotides align to TRBD1. The CDR3 loop spans 14 amino acids. Germline values: CDR1 LNHDA, CDR2 SQIVND (reference sequence). Losses at the gene ends were 9 bases for V and 4 bases for J; bases not matched to a gene: 6. CDR3 in DNA: TGTGCCAGCCGGGACAGGGGTGGAAAAAACATTCAGTACTTC. The encoded protein is CASRDRGGKNIQYF.

Comment on this clone: Other nucleotide sequences from this sample produce the same CDR3. The chain couples TRBV30 to TRBJ1-1, with D possibly being TRBD1 (5 bases). Trimming removed 1 base from V and 1 base from J, with 7 bases in between. The CDR3 is 13 amino acids. CDR1 and CDR2 (germline): GTSNPN, SVGIG (reference sequence). Here the CDR3 DNA reads TGTGCCTGGAGTGGACAGACGAACACTGAAGCTTTCTTT. It translates to CAWSGQTNTEAFF. Supplemented by reference TRBV30 and TRBJ1-1, the full variable domain reads SQTIHQWPATLVQPVGSPLSLECTVEGTSNPNLYWYRQAAGRGLQLLFYSVGIGQISSEVPQNLSASRPQDRQFILSSKKLLLSDSGFYLCAWSGQTNTEAFFGQGTRLTVV.

V and J are TRBV18 and TRBJ2-1; possibly TRBD2 for D (5 bases). CDR1 and CDR2 from the germline V gene are KGHSH and LQKENI. This CDR3 is built from 13 residues. V was trimmed by 5 bases and J by 6 bases, leaving 11 bases between them. Here the CDR3 reads CASSSHAGNEQFF. CDR3 DNA sequence: TGTGCCAGCTCATCGCACGCGGGCAATGAGCAGTTCTTC.

The chain combines TRBV19 with TRBJ1-4; 9 bases are shared with TRBD1. CDR1 is LNHDA, CDR2 SQIVND, per germline (reference sequence). The CDR3 consists of 22 residues. V trimming: 5 bases; J trimming: 5 bases; junction bases outside the gene matches: 27. CDR3 coding DNA: TGTGCCAGTAGTCTCGGGACAGGGCCTCCCTCCACTCAGACCTTATCAAATGAAAAACTGTTTTTT. It is translated as CASSLGTGPPSTQTLSNEKLFF.

V usage is TRBV23-1 and J usage is TRBJ2-1, with 10 bases matching TRBD2. TRBV23-1 is flagged as an ORF with uncertain function. This CDR3 is 19 amino acids long. J gave up 6 bases and V 6 bases, and 20 bases lay outside the gene matches. CDR3 loop: CASRKGKSGRAVNPNEQFF. CDR3 nucleotide sequence: TGCGCCAGCAGAAAAGGGAAAAGCGGGAGGGCGGTAAACCCCAATGAGCAGTTCTTC.

This chain uses TRBV12-1 with TRBJ2-5; TRBD2, the table's D call, lacks a check against the DNA. TRBV12-1 is termed a pseudogene. The CDR3 is 16 amino acids. The CDR3 protein is CASSPRLAGDLETQYF. CDR3 coding DNA: TGTGCCAGCAGCCCCAGACTAGCGGGAGATTTGGAGACCCAGTACTTC.

This clone appeared a single time. V is TRBV30 and J is TRBJ2-5; D is uncertain. Per the germline V gene, CDR1 is GTSNPN and CDR2 is SVGIG (reference sequence). Trimming took off 2 bases at V and 4 bases at J, with 11 bases between the two ends. This CDR3 contains 13 residues. In nucleotides, the CDR3 is TGTGCCTGGAGTTCTACAGCCAGAGAGACCCAGTACTTC. Its translation is CAWSSTARETQYF.

The chain uses TRBV14 and TRBJ1-1; 12 nucleotides agree with TRBD1. The CDR3 loop spans 15 amino acids. In germline, CDR1 is SGHDN, CDR2 FVKESK. Trimming took 4 bases from V and 7 from J; bases not matched to a gene: 7. CDR3 nucleotides: TGTGCCAGCAGCCGAGGGACAGGGGGCGTTCTTGAAGCTTTCTTT. Amino acids: CASSRGTGGVLEAFF.

The rearrangement links TRBV2 to TRBJ1-2, with 8 bases fitting TRBD1. The germline CDR1 and CDR2 sequences are SNHLY and FYNNEI. There are 12 residues in the CDR3. V trimming: 4 bases; J trimming: 5 bases; junction bases outside the gene matches: 0. In nucleotides, the CDR3 is TGTGCCAGCAGTGGGACAGGGTATGGCTACACCTTC. As protein: CASSGTGYGYTF.

The chain carries TRBV19 and TRBJ2-7, with a weak D call TRBD1 (5 bases). CDR1 is LNHDA, CDR2 SQIVND, per germline (reference sequence). CDR3 length: 13 residues. V lost 7 bases to trimming and J lost 2 bases, with 12 bases between them. The CDR3 region has the DNA TGTGCCAGTAAAAAGGACACAGCCTACGAGCAGTACTTC. This gives the protein CASKKDTAYEQYF.

The chain is built from TRBV6-1 and TRBJ1-1, with TRBD1 as a possible D gene (5 bases). This CDR3 has 15 amino acids. Germline CDR1 reads MNHNS; CDR2 reads SASEGT. V was clipped by 2 bases and J by 0 bases, with 10 bases between them. This CDR3 is CASSELTALNTEAFF. The CDR3 coding sequence is TGTGCCAGCAGTGAACTGACAGCCCTGAACACTGAAGCTTTCTTT.

This chain links TRBV6-5 with TRBJ2-2; no clear D. The CDR3 contains 13 residues. From germline, CDR1 is MNHEY and CDR2 SVGAGI. Trimming stripped 8 bases from V and 2 bases from J, with 9 bases between. The CDR3 region has the DNA TGTGCCAGCGAGGAATCAAACACCGGGGAGCTGTTTTTT. The encoded protein is CASEESNTGELFF.

This chain's CDR3 is CASSLTLRTGSAFF. The CDR3, as DNA: TGTGCCAGCAGTTTGACACTACGGACGGGGTCGGCTTTCTTT. The V call is TRBV28, the J call TRBJ1-1, with unresolved D. Trimming removed 3 bases from V and 11 bases from J, with 19 bases in between. From germline, CDR1 is MDHEN and CDR2 SYDVKM. This CDR3 comprises 14 residues.